Shown below are 19 T cell receptor beta chains from a single sample sequenced in a study of shared clonotypes between healthy human individuals. TCRdb keeps only in-frame clones here, not all; method: immunoSEQ multiplex PCR. The profile shows approximately 1.4 million clones, 95% to 99% of them singletons. The sequenced sample consisted of naive CD4+ T cells sorted from blood. Subset given: CD45RA+ positively selected. The receptors were sampled from a man aged 25 to 40 in good health.

The chain has TRBV18 and TRBJ2-2; the D call may be TRBD1 or TRBD2 (5 bases each). The ends were cut back, 5 bases at V and 6 bases at J, with 13 bases in the middle. The CDR3 covers 14 residues. The V gene's germline CDR1 is KGHSH and CDR2 LQKENI. The chain's CDR3 is CASSKSRDAGELFF. Here the CDR3 DNA reads TGTGCCAGCTCAAAAAGCAGGGACGCCGGGGAGCTGTTTTTT.

The chain recombines TRBV18 with TRBJ2-2; no clear D gene. Germline V gene data show CDR1 as KGHSH and CDR2 as LQKENI. The CDR3 loop spans 14 amino acids. V gave up 3 bases and J gave up 4 bases, with 9 bases separating them. The CDR3 protein is CASSPRTITGELFF. DNA of the CDR3: TGTGCCAGCTCACCCCGGACCATCACCGGGGAGCTGTTTTTT.

The chain combines TRBV7-9 with TRBJ2-3; no firm D call. The CDR3 is 13 residues long. Germline V gene sequence: CDR1 SEHNR, CDR2 FQNEAQ (reference sequence). V was trimmed by 6 bases and J by 4 bases, leaving 11 bases between them. In DNA form, the CDR3 reads TGTGCCAGCAGTTACAATTCGGCAGATACGCAGTATTTT. This codes for CASSYNSADTQYF.

This chain connects TRBV30 to TRBJ1-5; D is ambiguous. CDR3 length equals 14 residues. CDR1 GTSNPN and CDR2 SVGIG come from the germline V gene (reference sequence). V lost 0 bases, J lost 0 bases, and 6 bases lay in between. The CDR3 loop is CAWSVGPSNQPQHF. For the CDR3, the DNA is TGTGCCTGGAGTGTGGGTCCTAGCAATCAGCCCCAGCATTTT.

Here the CDR3 reads CASSLFQGDTEAFF. CDR3 bases: TGCGCCAGCAGCTTGTTTCAAGGGGACACTGAAGCTTTCTTT. The V call is TRBV5-1, the J call TRBJ1-1; TRBD1 might be the D (5 bases). This CDR3 has 14 amino acids. CDR1 is SGHRS and CDR2 is YFSETQ in the germline V gene. V gave up 1 base and J gave up 3 bases, with 10 bases separating them.

CDR3 sequence: CASSLRGGSSYEQYF. CDR3 bases: TGTGCCAGCAGCTTGAGAGGGGGAAGCTCCTACGAGCAGTACTTC. V is TRBV5-4 and J is TRBJ2-7, with D possibly matching TRBD1 (6 bases). Germline values: CDR1 SGHNT, CDR2 YYREEE (reference sequence). The CDR3 runs to 15 residues. V was trimmed by 1 base and J by 0 bases, leaving 11 bases between them.

The rearrangement joins TRBV6-4 to TRBJ1-3; D remains ambiguous. Germline V gives CDR1 MRHNA, CDR2 SNTAGT. The CDR3 runs 13 residues. The V end lost 4 bases, the J end lost 1 base, and 5 bases lay between the germline ends. The DNA of the CDR3 is TGTGCCAGCAGTGCGTCTTCTGGAAACACCATATATTTT. Translating gives CASSASSGNTIYF.

The rearrangement links TRBV5-1 to TRBJ2-1, with D possibly being TRBD2 (6 bases). V lost 5 bases and J lost 5, with 14 bases in between. The germline CDR1 and CDR2 sequences are SGHRS and YFSETQ. This CDR3 region has 14 residues. The DNA for the CDR3 is TGCGCCAGCAGTAGGCTAGGAGGGAACAATGAGCAGTTCTTC. Translation: CASSRLGGNNEQFF.

Of note for this clone: This specimen includes other DNA sequences encoding the same CDR3. V and J are TRBV5-1 and TRBJ1-5; tentative D call: TRBD1 (5 bases). V lost 0 bases and J lost 3, with 10 bases in between. CDR3 length equals 15 residues. The germline gives CDR1 SGHRS, CDR2 YFSETQ. The DNA for the CDR3 is TGCGCCAGCAGCTTGGGACAGTCATCCAATCAGCCCCAGCATTTT. Its translation is CASSLGQSSNQPQHF. Complete variable domain (other parts from reference TRBV5-1 and TRBJ1-5): KAGVTQTPRYLIKTRGQQVTLSCSPISGHRSVSWYQQTPGQGLQFLFEYFSETQRNKGNFPGRFSGRQFSNSRSEMNVSTLELGDSALYLCASSLGQSSNQPQHFGDGTRLSIL.

The chain combines TRBV11-2 with TRBJ1-1; D call uncertain. Germline CDR1 is SGHAT and CDR2 is FQNNGV. Trimming shortened V by 0 bases and J by 0 bases, and 11 bases separated the two germline ends. The CDR3 has 16 amino acids. The CDR3 reads CASSLERGHLNTEAFF. CDR3 DNA sequence: TGTGCCAGCAGCTTAGAAAGAGGGCATCTGAACACTGAAGCTTTCTTT.

The chain recombines TRBV10-1 with TRBJ2-5; D ambiguous. Germline V gene data show CDR1 as WNHNN and CDR2 as SYGVQD (reference sequence). This CDR3 spans 13 amino acids. V lost 4 bases to trimming and J lost 2 bases, with 8 bases between them. CDR3 coding DNA: TGCGCCAGCAGTGCTTTACAGCAAGAGACCCAGTACTTC. Its protein is CASSALQQETQYF.

V and J are TRBV6-5 and TRBJ2-5; D is perhaps TRBD1 or TRBD2 (5 bases each). The CDR3 spans 14 residues. The germline V and J ends were trimmed by 7 bases and 5 bases, with 17 bases remaining between them. CDR1 is MNHEY, CDR2 SVGAGI, per germline. CDR3 in amino acids: CASNGKWAGETQYF. For the CDR3, the DNA is TGTGCCAGCAACGGGAAATGGGCAGGGGAGACCCAGTACTTC.

The chain carries TRBV10-3 and TRBJ2-7; D gene uncertain. CDR1 is ENHRY, CDR2 SYGVKD, per germline. V was clipped by 8 bases and J by 2 bases, with 10 bases between them. The CDR3 spans 12 residues. DNA of the CDR3: TGTGCCATCGGTCCAGTTACCTACGAGCAGTACTTC. Residues: CAIGPVTYEQYF.

The rearrangement uses TRBV27 and TRBJ1-5; D is possibly TRBD1 (6 bases). The V gene's germline CDR1 is MNHEY and CDR2 SMNVEV (reference sequence). Trimming removed 5 bases at V and 3 bases at J, with 11 bases between. This CDR3 spans 14 amino acids. The DNA for the CDR3 is TGTGCCAGCAGTAATTCGGGGGCCAATCAGCCCCAGCATTTT. This sequence encodes CASSNSGANQPQHF.

The chain links TRBV6-1 to TRBJ1-2, with 9 bases lining up with TRBD1. The CDR3 runs to 17 residues. Trimming at V came to 3 bases and at J to 8 bases, leaving 16 bases not matched to a gene. Germline V gives CDR1 MNHNS, CDR2 SASEGT. CDR3 residues: CASSDPGQGIVAGGYTF. In DNA, the CDR3 is TGTGCCAGCAGTGACCCGGGACAGGGAATAGTGGCTGGCGGCTACACCTTC.

The chain couples TRBV2 to TRBJ2-1; 10 nucleotides align to TRBD1. CDR3 size: 16 residues. V dropped 4 bases and J dropped 6; count of bases not matched to a gene: 9. Germline loops: CDR1 SNHLY, CDR2 FYNNEI. CDR3 DNA: TGTGCCAGCAGTGTCGTCGACAGGGGGCGCTTCAATGAGCAGTTCTTC. Its protein is CASSVVDRGRFNEQFF. Together with reference TRBV2 and TRBJ2-1, the CDR3 gives the full variable domain: EPEVTQTPSHQVTQMGQEVILRCVPISNHLYFYWYRQILGQKVEFLVSFYNNEISEKSEIFDDQFSVERPDGSNFTLKIRSTKLEDSAMYFCASSVVDRGRFNEQFFGPGTRLTVL.

The V call is TRBV28, the J call TRBJ1-2; no reliable D call. V shed 5 bases and J shed 8 bases, with 15 bases lying between them. This CDR3 is 13 amino acids long. Germline-derived CDR1 and CDR2 are MDHEN and SYDVKM. The DNA of the CDR3 is TGTGCCAGCAGTCCCCTCAAAGTTGGCGGCTACACCTTC. Its translation: CASSPLKVGGYTF.

The chain recombines TRBV11-2 with TRBJ2-1; 9 bases are shared with TRBD1. The length of the CDR3 is 14 residues. In germline, CDR1 is SGHAT, CDR2 FQNNGV. V lost 9 bases to trimming and J lost 6 bases; unmatched junction nucleotides: 9. CDR3 coding DNA: TGTGCCAGTTGGGCGGGACAGGGATCCAATGAGCAGTTCTTC. Its translation: CASWAGQGSNEQFF.

As for this clone: The sample contains more than one DNA sequence encoding this CDR3. The chain recombines TRBV2 with TRBJ1-4, with a weak D call TRBD1 (5 bases). CDR3 size: 13 residues. V lost 7 bases, J lost 8 bases, and 14 bases lay in between. Germline values: CDR1 SNHLY, CDR2 FYNNEI. This CDR3 is CASTLGVREKLFF. CDR3 sequence (DNA): TGTGCCAGCACTCTGGGGGTGAGAGAAAAACTGTTTTTT.